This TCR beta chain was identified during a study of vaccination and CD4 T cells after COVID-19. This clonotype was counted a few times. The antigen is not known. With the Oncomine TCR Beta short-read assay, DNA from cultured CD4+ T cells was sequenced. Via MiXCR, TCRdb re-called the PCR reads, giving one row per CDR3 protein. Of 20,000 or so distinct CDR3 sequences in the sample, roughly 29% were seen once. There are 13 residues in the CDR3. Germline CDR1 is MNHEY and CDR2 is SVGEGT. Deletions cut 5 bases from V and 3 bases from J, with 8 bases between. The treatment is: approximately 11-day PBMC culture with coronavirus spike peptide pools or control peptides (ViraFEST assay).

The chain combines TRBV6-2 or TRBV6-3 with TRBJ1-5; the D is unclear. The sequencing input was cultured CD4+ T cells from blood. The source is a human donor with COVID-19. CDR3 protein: CASSPGNNQPQHF. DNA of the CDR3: TGTGCCAGCAGTCCGGGAAACAATCAGCCCCAGCATTTT.